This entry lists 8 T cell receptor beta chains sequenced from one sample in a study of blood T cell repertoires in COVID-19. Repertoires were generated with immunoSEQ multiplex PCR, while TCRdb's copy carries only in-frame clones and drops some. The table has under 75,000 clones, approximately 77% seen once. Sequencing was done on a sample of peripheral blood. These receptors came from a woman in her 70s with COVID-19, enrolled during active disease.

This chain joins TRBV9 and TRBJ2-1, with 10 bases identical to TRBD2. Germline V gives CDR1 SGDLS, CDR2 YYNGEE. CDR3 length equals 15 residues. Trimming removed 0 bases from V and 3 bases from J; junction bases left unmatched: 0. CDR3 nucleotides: TGTGCCAGCAGCGTAGGGACTAGCGGCTACAATGAGCAGTTCTTC. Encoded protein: CASSVGTSGYNEQFF.

The CDR3 DNA reads as TGTGCCAGCAGCTTCCTAGGGGGTACTGGTGCCGGGGAGCTGTTTTTT. It translates to CASSFLGGTGAGELFF. This chain joins TRBV7-9 and TRBJ2-2, with D maybe TRBD1 (6 bases). Germline V lookup: CDR1 SEHNR, CDR2 FQNEAQ (reference sequence). V was shortened by 3 bases and J by 6 bases, with 17 bases between the two germline ends. This CDR3 comprises 16 residues.

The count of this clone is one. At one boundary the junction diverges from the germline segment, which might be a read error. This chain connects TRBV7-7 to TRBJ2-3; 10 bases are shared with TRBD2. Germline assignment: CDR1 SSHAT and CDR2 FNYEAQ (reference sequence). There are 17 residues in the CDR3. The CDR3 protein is CASSPRTSGMSTDTQYF. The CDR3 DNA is TGTGCTAGCAGCCCCCGGACTAGCGGAATGAGCACAGATACGCAGTATTTT.

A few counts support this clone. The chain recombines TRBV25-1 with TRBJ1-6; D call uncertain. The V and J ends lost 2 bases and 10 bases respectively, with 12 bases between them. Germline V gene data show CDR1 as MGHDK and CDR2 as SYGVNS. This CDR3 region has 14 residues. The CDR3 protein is CASSEGQFRSPLHF. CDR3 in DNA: TGTGCCAGCAGTGAAGGGCAGTTTCGGTCACCCCTCCACTTT.

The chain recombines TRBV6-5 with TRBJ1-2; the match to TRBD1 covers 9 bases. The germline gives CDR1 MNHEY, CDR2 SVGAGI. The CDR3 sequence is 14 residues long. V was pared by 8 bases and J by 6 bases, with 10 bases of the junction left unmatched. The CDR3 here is CASGVGQGRHGYTF. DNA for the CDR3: TGTGCCAGCGGGGTGGGACAGGGAAGACATGGCTACACCTTC.

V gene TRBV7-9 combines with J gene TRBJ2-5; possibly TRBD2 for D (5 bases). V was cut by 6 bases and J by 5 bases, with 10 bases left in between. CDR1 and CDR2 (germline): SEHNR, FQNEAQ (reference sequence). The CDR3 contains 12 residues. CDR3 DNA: TGTGCCAGCAGGACAACGGGGGAGACCCAGTACTTC. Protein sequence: CASRTTGETQYF.

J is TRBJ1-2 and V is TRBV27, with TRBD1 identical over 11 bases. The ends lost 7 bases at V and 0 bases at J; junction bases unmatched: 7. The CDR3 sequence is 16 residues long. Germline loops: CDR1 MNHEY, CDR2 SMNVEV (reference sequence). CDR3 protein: CASTKGQGASNYGYTF. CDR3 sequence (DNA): TGTGCCAGCACCAAAGGACAGGGGGCGTCTAACTATGGCTACACCTTC.

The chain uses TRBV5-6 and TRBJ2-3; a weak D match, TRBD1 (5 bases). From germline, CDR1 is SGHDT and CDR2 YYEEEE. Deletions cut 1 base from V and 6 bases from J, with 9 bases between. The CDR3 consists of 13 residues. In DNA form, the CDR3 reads TGTGCCAGCAGCTTGCCAGGGTCTGATACGCAGTATTTT. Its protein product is CASSLPGSDTQYF.